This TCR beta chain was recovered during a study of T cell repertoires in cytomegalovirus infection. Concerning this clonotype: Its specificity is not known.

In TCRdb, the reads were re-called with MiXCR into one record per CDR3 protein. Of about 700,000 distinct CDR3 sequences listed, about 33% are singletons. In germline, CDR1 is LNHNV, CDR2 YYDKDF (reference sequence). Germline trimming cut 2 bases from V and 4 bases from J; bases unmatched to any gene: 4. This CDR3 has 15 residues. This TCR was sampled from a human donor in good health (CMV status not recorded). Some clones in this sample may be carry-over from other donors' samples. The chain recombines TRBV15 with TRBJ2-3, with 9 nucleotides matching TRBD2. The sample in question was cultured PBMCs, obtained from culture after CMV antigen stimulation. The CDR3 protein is CATSRRAGGPDTQYF. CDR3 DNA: TGTGCCACCAGCAGAAGAGCGGGGGGACCAGATACGCAGTATTTT.